The 26 T cell receptor beta chains reported below all come from one sample, sequenced in a study of cytomegalovirus exposure and HLA in healthy donors. The PCR contained 60 Vbeta and 13 Jbeta primers. TCRdb's table, derived via immunoSEQ multiplex PCR, lists solely in-frame clones and lacks some. The sample has some 200,000 clones; around 83% are singletons. Material for sequencing was PBMCs. These receptors were obtained from a woman aged 45-59 years in good health and CMV-seropositive.

The rearrangement uses TRBV18 and TRBJ2-7, with 9 positions matching TRBD1. Germline CDR1 is KGHSH and CDR2 is LQKENI. Germline trimming cut 6 bases from V and 4 bases from J; bases unmatched to any gene: 7. The CDR3 has 14 amino acids. The CDR3 nucleotides read TGTGCCAGCTCCCCGGGACAGGGTCTTTACGAGCAGTACTTC. Translation: CASSPGQGLYEQYF.

The gene calls are TRBV7-9 and TRBJ2-3; 7 positions agree with TRBD1. J was trimmed by 5 bases and V by 2 bases; bases with no gene match: 4. This CDR3 has 14 residues. Germline V gene sequence: CDR1 SEHNR, CDR2 FQNEAQ (reference sequence). CDR3 sequence: CASSLTGVGDTQYF. The CDR3 DNA is TGTGCCAGCAGCTTAACAGGGGTAGGAGATACGCAGTATTTT.

CDR3: CASSAGGPQETQYF. In nucleotides, the CDR3 is TGTGCCAGCAGCGCAGGGGGCCCGCAAGAGACCCAGTACTTC. The rearrangement uses TRBV7-8 and TRBJ2-5; 8 bases match TRBD1. V gave up 5 bases and J gave up 2 bases; unmatched junction bases: 4. The CDR3 contains 14 residues. Germline V gives CDR1 SGHVS, CDR2 FQNEAQ.

The chain is built from TRBV29-1 and TRBJ2-5; 8 bases are a match to TRBD2. This CDR3 has 16 residues. J lost 4 bases, V lost 7 bases, and 17 bases had no gene match. Germline V gives CDR1 SQVTM, CDR2 ANQGSEA. Here the CDR3 reads CSALPAAGGRRETQYF. DNA for the CDR3: TGCAGCGCTCTCCCCGCGGCAGGCGGGAGGAGAGAGACCCAGTACTTC.

Of note for this clone: The same CDR3 arises from other DNA sequences in this sample as well. The CDR3 region is CASSLVVAGSYEQYF. The DNA of the CDR3 is TGCGCCAGCAGCTTGGTGGTAGCGGGATCCTACGAGCAGTACTTC. V usage is TRBV5-1 and J usage is TRBJ2-5; 8 bases agree with TRBD2. The J call could be wrong; TRBJ2-7 is a better fit for the DNA end. In germline, CDR1 is SGHRS, CDR2 YFSETQ. The CDR3 spans 15 residues.

The CDR3 is CASSTNTGGTAWAGELFF. DNA for the CDR3: TGTGCCAGTAGTACGAACACAGGGGGAACGGCCTGGGCCGGGGAGCTGTTTTTT. The genes are TRBV19 and TRBJ2-2, with 8 positions matching TRBD1. The V segment lost 4 bases and the J segment 6 bases; nucleotides outside the gene matches: 16. Germline V gives CDR1 LNHDA, CDR2 SQIVND (reference sequence). CDR3 size: 18 residues.

This chain uses TRBV7-2 with TRBJ2-1; the match to TRBD2 covers 7 bases. This CDR3 is 14 amino acids long. Looked up from germline, CDR1 is SGHTA and CDR2 is FQGNSA. Unmatched junction bases numbered 8, after V lost 4 bases and J lost 8 bases. The CDR3 loop is CASSSTGGLDEQFF. CDR3 sequence (DNA): TGTGCCAGCAGCTCTACGGGGGGTTTGGATGAGCAGTTCTTC.

A few counts support this clone. The chain links TRBV5-1 to TRBJ1-1; 8 positions match TRBD1. The germline V gene has CDR1 SGHRS and CDR2 YFSETQ. The junction had 10 bases not matched to a gene; V was cut back by 4 bases and J by 5 bases. The CDR3 has 15 residues. CDR3 coding DNA: TGCGCCAGCAGCGCCTGGACAGGGAAAGGTACTGAAGCTTTCTTT. Its protein is CASSAWTGKGTEAFF.

This clone was seen only a few times. The V and J genes are TRBV28 and TRBJ1-2; TRBD1 agrees at 7 bases. CDR1 and CDR2 (germline): MDHEN, SYDVKM. J was trimmed by 5 bases and V by 6 bases; bases with no gene match: 3. CDR3 length equals 12 residues. DNA of the CDR3: TGTGCCAGCAGGACAGGGTCGTATGGCTACACCTTC. Amino acid sequence: CASRTGSYGYTF.

V usage is TRBV27 and J usage is TRBJ2-1, with 14 positions matching TRBD2. The CDR3 length is 14 residues. Germline assignment: CDR1 MNHEY and CDR2 SMNVEV (reference sequence). V lost 4 bases, J lost 13 bases, and 6 bases stayed unmatched. This CDR3 reads CASSSGLAGGPQFF. The CDR3, as DNA: TGTGCCAGCAGTTCCGGACTAGCGGGAGGCCCTCAGTTCTTC.

The genes are TRBV5-6 and TRBJ2-3, with 9 nucleotides matching TRBD2. Germline assignment: CDR1 SGHDT and CDR2 YYEEEE. The V and J ends lost 4 bases and 6 bases, in that order; junction bases with no gene match: 12. The CDR3 contains 16 residues. The chain's CDR3 is CASSQSQAGGGDTQYF. CDR3 coding DNA: TGTGCCAGCAGCCAGTCCCAAGCGGGGGGCGGGGATACGCAGTATTTT.

The J gene is TRBJ2-3, the V gene TRBV4-1; perhaps TRBD1 as D (5 bases). Trimming removed 4 bases from V and 1 base from J, with 15 bases in between. The CDR3 runs 16 residues. Germline V gives CDR1 MGHRA, CDR2 YSYEKL. The CDR3 DNA follows: TGCGCCAGCAGCCCATTAACTCTAGGGGGCACAGATACGCAGTATTTT. Amino acid sequence: CASSPLTLGGTDTQYF.

The genes are TRBV30 and TRBJ1-2; D gene unclear. The CDR3 covers 13 residues. Germline CDR1 GTSNPN, CDR2 SVGIG (reference sequence). V lost 5 bases, J lost 7 bases, and 17 bases lay in between. In DNA, the CDR3 is TGTGCCTGGGAGAGAGGGCAGGCTAGTGGCTACACCTTC. It translates to CAWERGQASGYTF.

The V gene is TRBV6-1, the J gene TRBJ2-2; 10 bases map to TRBD1. Germline CDR1 reads MNHNS; CDR2 reads SASEGT. The CDR3 has 15 residues. V shed 4 bases, J shed 6 bases, and the junction held 5 bases outside the gene matches. The CDR3 DNA sequence: TGTGCCAGCAGTGGAGGACAGGGGGTCCCCGGGGAGCTGTTTTTT. This codes for CASSGGQGVPGELFF.

The chain combines TRBV11-2 with TRBJ2-1, with a possible D match to TRBD2 (7 bases). Germline V lookup: CDR1 SGHAT, CDR2 FQNNGV. CDR3 size: 13 residues. Trimming shortened V by 0 bases and J by 9 bases, and 9 bases separated the two germline ends. The chain's CDR3 is CASSLDRGAEQFF. CDR3 sequence (DNA): TGTGCCAGCAGCTTAGATCGGGGGGCTGAGCAGTTCTTC.

This chain connects TRBV6-5 to TRBJ1-1; 9 bases line up with TRBD1. Germline V gene sequence: CDR1 MNHEY, CDR2 SVGAGI. V lost 5 bases, J lost 6 bases, and 7 bases stayed unmatched. The CDR3 loop spans 14 amino acids. The CDR3 loop is CASSLGTGSPEAFF. CDR3 sequence (DNA): TGTGCCAGCAGTCTCGGGACAGGGAGTCCTGAAGCTTTCTTT.

This clone was counted between two and nine times. This chain links TRBV11-2 with TRBJ2-1; TRBD2 aligns across 8 bases. The V and J ends lost 0 bases and 7 bases, in that order; junction bases with no gene match: 11. Germline V CDR1 and CDR2: SGHAT, FQNNGV. CDR3 size: 17 residues. This CDR3 is CASSLDIEAGGPNEQFF. In DNA, the CDR3 is TGTGCCAGCAGCTTAGATATAGAGGCGGGGGGCCCTAATGAGCAGTTCTTC.

The chain employs TRBV4-3 and TRBJ2-5, with 11 bases fitting TRBD2. Trimming removed 0 bases from V and 5 bases from J; junction bases left unmatched: 17. CDR3 size: 20 residues. Germline CDR1 is LGHNA and CDR2 is YSLEER. The CDR3 reads CASSQDITSGGLGREETQYF. In DNA form, the CDR3 reads TGCGCCAGCAGCCAAGATATAACTAGCGGGGGCCTCGGGCGGGAGGAGACCCAGTACTTC.

The sample holds one count of this clone. The chain carries TRBV27 and TRBJ2-7; 8 bases are a match to TRBD1. J lost 2 bases, V lost 3 bases, and 12 bases had no gene match. CDR3 length equals 17 residues. Germline CDR1 reads MNHEY; CDR2 reads SMNVEV (reference sequence). CDR3 protein: CASSFQIGTGVTYEQYF. CDR3 nucleotides: TGTGCCAGCAGTTTTCAAATCGGGACAGGAGTAACCTACGAGCAGTACTTC.

The chain recombines TRBV19 with TRBJ1-2; the match to TRBD1 covers 7 bases. V lost 6 bases to trimming and J lost 6 bases; unmatched junction nucleotides: 7. This CDR3 region has 13 residues. CDR1 is LNHDA and CDR2 is SQIVND in the germline V gene (reference sequence). CDR3 in DNA: TGTGCCAGTAGACGGAGACAGGGCGATGGCTACACCTTC. Protein sequence: CASRRRQGDGYTF. Combining the CDR3 with reference TRBV19 and TRBJ1-2 gives the whole variable domain DGGITQSPKYLFRKEGQNVTLSCEQNLNHDAMYWYRQDPGQGLRLIYYSQIVNDFQKGDIAEGYSVSREKKESFPLTVTSAQKNPTAFYLCASRRRQGDGYTFGSGTRLTVV.

This clone appeared once. The genes are TRBV6-5 and TRBJ1-4; 9 nucleotides match TRBD1. In germline, CDR1 is MNHEY, CDR2 SVGAGI. This CDR3 is 14 amino acids long. The CDR3 reads CAVAPGQGHEKLFF. CDR3 DNA sequence: TGTGCGGTAGCTCCGGGACAGGGACATGAAAAACTGTTTTTT.

This clone has only one observation. The chain links TRBV29-1 to TRBJ1-1, with TRBD1 matching 7 bases. From germline, CDR1 is SQVTM and CDR2 ANQGSEA. The CDR3 runs to 13 residues. After removal of 7 bases from V and 3 bases from J, the junction contained 8 bases not matched to a gene. The CDR3 reads CSALDREDTEAFF. The CDR3 nucleotides read TGCAGCGCCCTTGACAGGGAGGACACTGAAGCTTTCTTT.

About this clone: Other DNA variants within this sample encode the same CDR3. The chain has TRBV7-9 and TRBJ1-1; 7 bases are a match to TRBD1. J gave up 0 bases and V 3 bases, and 1 base lay outside the gene matches. CDR1 and CDR2 (germline): SEHNR, FQNEAQ (reference sequence). The CDR3 consists of 14 residues. The CDR3 here is CASSLTGMNTEAFF. CDR3 nucleotide sequence: TGTGCCAGCAGCTTGACAGGGATGAACACTGAAGCTTTCTTT.

This rearrangement joins TRBV11-2 to TRBJ2-1, with D unclear. Germline CDR1 is SGHAT and CDR2 is FQNNGV. Trimming removed 2 bases from V and 7 bases from J, with 15 bases in between. CDR3 length: 15 residues. In nucleotides, the CDR3 is TGTGCCAGCAGCTTATCGGGTAAAGAACTTAATGAGCAGTTCTTC. It is translated as CASSLSGKELNEQFF.

CDR3 DNA sequence: TGTGCCAGCAGTTCGCCCCCGGGGGGCACGGGGGGCTACACCTTC. It yields the protein CASSSPPGGTGGYTF. V usage is TRBV28 and J usage is TRBJ1-2; perhaps TRBD1 as D (6 bases). With 4 bases removed from V and 8 bases from J, the gap between germline ends came to 20 bases. The CDR3 runs to 15 residues. Germline V gene sequence: CDR1 MDHEN, CDR2 SYDVKM.

The V and J genes are TRBV19 and TRBJ2-7; 12 bases line up with TRBD2. The CDR3 runs 15 residues. CDR1 and CDR2 (germline): LNHDA, SQIVND (reference sequence). J gave up 3 bases and V 7 bases, and 7 bases lay outside the gene matches. The CDR3 is CASNASGGGDYEQYF. DNA of the CDR3: TGTGCCAGTAACGCTAGCGGGGGGGGCGACTACGAGCAGTACTTC.